The present entry profiles one TCR beta chain with its context. Its antigen remains unidentified. The data were obtained in a study of somatic mutations in cytotoxic T cells in rheumatoid arthritis. Study-level background: Flow-sorting brought some V beta antibody-stained T-cell populations to nearly 100% purity, V beta1+ cells sequenced for TCRB among them.

Findings of the study overall: Researchers did not know the antigen targets of the expanded CD8+ clones. Compared with age-matched healthy controls, rheumatoid arthritis patients did not differ significantly in CD8+ T-cell clonality.

Original handling: Rarely, patient CD8+ clones larger than 1% corresponded to published virus-specific TCRB sequences. The protocol was immunoSEQ multiplex PCR, while the TCRdb copy is restricted to in-frame clones and leaves out a portion. D and trimming come from the DNA, and the V and J calls and clone size come from that table. The data show some 21,000 clones, approximately 81% seen once. There are 17 residues in the CDR3. CDR1 and CDR2 from the germline V gene are MNHEY and SMNVEV (reference sequence). The V gene end was trimmed by 0 bases and the J gene end by 3 bases; junction bases not matched to a gene: 7.

The chain links TRBV27 to TRBJ2-7, with TRBD1 matching 11 bases. This TCR came from an adult with rheumatoid arthritis. Source material: CD8+ T cells sorted from blood. The CDR3 spells CASSLSPGDRGIYEQYF. As DNA, the CDR3 is TGTGCCAGCAGTTTATCCCCCGGGGACAGGGGGATCTACGAGCAGTACTTC.